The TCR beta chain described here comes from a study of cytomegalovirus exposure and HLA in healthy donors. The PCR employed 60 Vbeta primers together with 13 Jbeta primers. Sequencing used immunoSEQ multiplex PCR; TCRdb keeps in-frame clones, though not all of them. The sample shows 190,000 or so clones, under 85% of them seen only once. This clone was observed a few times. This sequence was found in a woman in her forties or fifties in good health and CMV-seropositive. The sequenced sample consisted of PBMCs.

In nucleotides, the CDR3 is TGTGCCAGCAGTTACTCCGGATCGGACAGGGTCAGTGGCTACACCTTC. Translating it yields CASSYSGSDRVSGYTF. This chain connects TRBV6-5 to TRBJ1-2; 8 nucleotides align to TRBD1. The ends lost 0 bases at V and 7 bases at J; junction bases unmatched: 10. Germline loops: CDR1 MNHEY, CDR2 SVGAGI. The CDR3 is 16 amino acids.